The 3 T cell receptor beta chains below all came from one sample that was sequenced in a study of cytotoxic CD8 clonotypes in ibrutinib-treated CLL. The protocol was immunoSEQ multiplex PCR, while the TCRdb copy is restricted to in-frame clones and leaves out a portion. The repertoire has 110,000 to 150,000 clones, approximately 90% of them found once; the top ten carry approximately 11%. The sample consisted of PBMCs, taken after 12 months of ibrutinib treatment. The receptors come from a human donor with chronic lymphocytic leukemia.

The CDR3 region is CASSLAQGVIAEAFF. The CDR3 DNA reads as TGTGCCAGCAGCTTAGCCCAGGGGGTGATCGCTGAAGCTTTCTTT. V gene TRBV7-2 combines with J gene TRBJ1-1, with TRBD1 matching over 7 bases. The junction had 7 bases not matched to a gene; V was cut back by 0 bases and J by 6 bases. The CDR3 sequence is 15 residues long. The V gene's germline CDR1 is SGHTA and CDR2 FQGNSA. The full variable domain, rest sourced from reference TRBV7-2 and TRBJ1-1, is GAGVSQSPSNKVTEKGKDVELRCDPISGHTALYWYRQSLGQGLEFLIYFQGNSAPDKSGLPSDRFSAERTGGSVSTLTIQRTQQEDSAVYLCASSLAQGVIAEAFFGQGTRLTVV.

The chain joins TRBV21-1 to TRBJ2-2; TRBD2, as called in the table, went unchecked against the DNA. TRBV21-1 is listed as a pseudogene. This CDR3 contains 19 residues. The CDR3 bases are TGTGCCAGCAGCACGCGTACCCCTAGGGGAGGGTGGTTGGGCGGGGAGCTGTTTTTT. Encoded protein: CASSTRTPRGGWLGGELFF.

V is TRBV2 and J is TRBJ1-2; D possibly corresponds to TRBD1 (5 bases). V dropped 0 bases and J dropped 4 bases, with 15 bases sitting between them. Germline CDR1 SNHLY, CDR2 FYNNEI. This CDR3 spans 16 amino acids. The CDR3, as DNA: TGTGCCAGCAGTGAAGCGCTTCTGTTTAGGGGCTATGGCTACACCTTC. Protein: CASSEALLFRGYGYTF.